The entry below describes one T cell receptor beta chain. Its cognate antigen is unknown. This entry is derived from a study of cytomegalovirus exposure and HLA in healthy donors. The PCR had 60 Vbeta and 13 Jbeta primers. Sequenced by immunoSEQ multiplex PCR; TCRdb stores in-frame clones only, minus some. The data contain about 77,000 clones, 78% of them singletons. The CDR3 sequence is 15 residues long. The germline V gene has CDR1 SGHTA and CDR2 FQGTGA. The ends were cut back, 1 base at V and 0 bases at J, with 8 bases in the middle. The study, taken as a whole, reports: Prior analysis indicated that the majority of TCR beta V segments exhibited productivity approximately 87% or approximately 30% of the time. The analysis excluded some indistinguishable V segments, including TRBV6-2 and TRBV6-3. In a later analysis, compared with equally common non-associated chains, HLA-associated beta chains were more expanded. A later analysis found that most CMV-associated TCR beta chains appeared HLA-restricted.

The specimen sequenced was PBMCs. The chain carries TRBV7-3 and TRBJ2-3; D not resolved. This receptor was identified in a man in his forties in good health and CMV-seronegative. CDR3 bases: TGTGCCAGCAGCTTAATGTCGGGTAGCACAGATACGCAGTATTTT. Encoded protein: CASSLMSGSTDTQYF.